This is a list of T cell receptor beta chains from one sample in a study of T cell responses to AZD1222 COVID-19 vaccine. The data were produced by immunoSEQ multiplex PCR, yet TCRdb's version contains in-frame clones alone and is incomplete. The sample shows 150,000 to 200,000 clones, more than 85% of them seen only once. The starting material was peripheral blood, obtained 28 days after the second AZD1222 dose. The receptors here all came from an adult who received the AZD1222 COVID-19 vaccine. Both conserved end residues are part of each CDR3. A D gene is named only where the DNA matches it firmly. Not every row has a clone size; where given, it reads once, few, many or a size class.

V gene	clone size	D gene	J gene	CDR3 DNA	CDR3 protein
TRBV6-2/TRBV6-3	-	TRBD1	TRBJ1-5	TGTGCCAGCAGTTACTCGGCTATGGTCAGGACAGGTAGCAATCAGCCCCAGCATTTT	CASSYSAMVRTGSNQPQHF
TRBV7-3	-	TRBD2	TRBJ2-3	TGTGCCAGCAGCCGAGCGGGGATCGGGGCAGATACGCAGTATTTT	CASSRAGIGADTQYF
TRBV5-4	-	TRBD1	TRBJ2-7	TGTGCCAGCAGCAAGACAGGGGGCTACGAGCAGTACTTC	CASSKTGGYEQYF
TRBV29-1	-	-	TRBJ1-1	TGCAGCGTTAGGGGCGGGGTTGGGATGAACACTGAAGCTTTCTTT	CSVRGGVGMNTEAFF
TRBV7-9	-	-	TRBJ1-5	TGTGCCAGCAGGTCCGGGGATGGAGGCAATCAGCCCCAGCATTTT	CASRSGDGGNQPQHF
TRBV21-1	-	-	TRBJ1-2	TGTGCCAGCAGCAAAGCTCCAGGGATTGGCTACACCTTC	CASSKAPGIGYTF
TRBV18	once	-	TRBJ2-5	TGTGCCAGCTCACCCCGCGGGACCCAAGAGACCCAGTACTTC	CASSPRGTQETQYF
TRBV5-4	-	-	TRBJ1-2	TGTGCCAGCAGAGAGGAGCCCTTCTATGGCTACACCTTC	CASREEPFYGYTF
TRBV5-5	-	-	TRBJ2-2	TGTGCCAGCAGCTTTGGCGGGAAGAACACCGGGGAGCTGTTTTTT	CASSFGGKNTGELFF
TRBV19	-	TRBD1	TRBJ2-3	TGTGCCAGTAGTTTGAGGACAGGGGGTACGACAGATACGCAGTATTTT	CASSLRTGGTTDTQYF
TRBV5-1	-	TRBD2	TRBJ2-7	TGCGCCAGCAGCTTGAAGACGGGAGGATCCTACGAGCAGTACTTC	CASSLKTGGSYEQYF
TRBV5-1	-	-	TRBJ1-6	TGCGCCAGCAGCTTGGCTCAGTCGCAGGGTGACCCCTATAATTCACCCCTCCACTTT	CASSLAQSQGDPYNSPLHF
TRBV11-2	-	-	TRBJ2-7	TGTGCCAGCAGACCAACAGGGACAACTTACGAGCAGTACTTC	CASRPTGTTYEQYF
TRBV6-4	-	-	TRBJ2-1	TGTGCCAGCGTGACTGAGAGCTCCTACAATGAGCAGTTCTTC	CASVTESSYNEQFF
TRBV6-4	-	TRBD1	TRBJ1-2	TGTGCCAGCAGTCCGACAGGGTCCTATGGCTACACCTTC	CASSPTGSYGYTF
TRBV7-2	-	-	TRBJ2-5	TGTGCCAGCAGCTTCAGCGGGACCCAGTACTTC	CASSFSGTQYF
TRBV5-1	-	-	TRBJ2-4	TGCGCCAGCAGCTCAGGAGACACCCTAGGCATTCAGTACTTC	CASSSGDTLGIQYF
TRBV7-3	-	TRBD1	TRBJ2-3	TGTGCCAGCAGCATAGGGACAGGGGGCGCGTCGGGAACAGATACGCAGTATTTT	CASSIGTGGASGTDTQYF
TRBV5-4	-	-	TRBJ1-4	TGTGCCAGCAGCTTGGGGGGGTTATCAACTAATGAAAAACTGTTTTTT	CASSLGGLSTNEKLFF
TRBV2	-	-	TRBJ1-1	TGTGCCAGCAGGGCCGGACCGAACACTGAAGCTTTCTTT	CASRAGPNTEAFF
TRBV6-5	-	TRBD2	TRBJ2-7	TGTGCCAGCAGTTTACTAGCGGACTCCTACGAGCAGTACTTC	CASSLLADSYEQYF
TRBV11-3	-	TRBD2	TRBJ2-5	TGTGCCAGCAGCTTAAGGGTAGCGGGGGGTGGAGAGACCCAGTACTTC	CASSLRVAGGGETQYF
TRBV14	-	-	TRBJ1-3	TGTGCCAGCAGCCTCCGACAGGACTCTGGAAACACCATATATTTT	CASSLRQDSGNTIYF
TRBV28	-	-	TRBJ1-5	TGTGCCAGCAGGGGAAGAGGGGCAGGCCATAATCAGCCCCAGCATTTT	CASRGRGAGHNQPQHF
TRBV7-8	-	-	TRBJ2-7	TGTGCCAGCAGCCCCGACCCTGGACCCTACGAGCAGTACTTC	CASSPDPGPYEQYF
TRBV9	-	-	TRBJ2-7	TGTGCCAGCAGCGTAGGGGTAGAACCCTACGAGCAGTACTTC	CASSVGVEPYEQYF
TRBV4-2	few	TRBD2	TRBJ2-1	TGTGCCAGCAGCCAAGATCTAGCGGGGGCGTACAATGAGCAGTTCTTC	CASSQDLAGAYNEQFF
TRBV16	-	-	TRBJ1-1	TGTGCCAGCAGCCAATTTCAGTTGAAGAACACTGAAGCTTTCTTT	CASSQFQLKNTEAFF
TRBV7-9	-	-	TRBJ2-6	TGTGCCAGCAGCTTAACGACAGGAGACAACGTCCTGACTTTC	CASSLTTGDNVLTF
TRBV5-5	-	-	TRBJ1-1	TGTGCCAGCAGCTTTCAGGGTCCCGGAGCTTTCTTT	CASSFQGPGAFF
TRBV27	-	TRBD2	TRBJ2-3	TGTGCCACGAGCTTTTTAGCGGGCGAACCAGATACGCAGTATTTT	CATSFLAGEPDTQYF
TRBV7-2	once	TRBD2	TRBJ2-7	TGTGCCAGCAGCCTGCCCAGCGGGAGGGCCCACGAGCAGTACTTC	CASSLPSGRAHEQYF
TRBV18	-	-	TRBJ2-2	TGTGCCAGCTCACCTCTACCCGGGACGAGAAACACCGGGGAGCTGTTTTTT	CASSPLPGTRNTGELFF
TRBV6-6	once	-	TRBJ2-1	TGTGCCAGCAGCCCGGCGGCGGGGCTGGGTAATGAGCAGTTCTTC	CASSPAAGLGNEQFF
TRBV19	-	-	TRBJ1-5	TGTGCCAGTAGTATAGTTAACGGTAATCAGCCCCAGCATTTT	CASSIVNGNQPQHF
TRBV5-4	-	-	TRBJ1-6	TGTGCCAGCAGGTACCGTTGGGGCGATCGGAATTCACCCCTCCACTTT	CASRYRWGDRNSPLHF
TRBV5-1	-	-	TRBJ1-2	TGCGCCAGCAGCTTGGGGACAGCTCCCTATGGCTACACCTTC	CASSLGTAPYGYTF
TRBV7-3	-	TRBD1	TRBJ2-5	TGTGCCAGCTCGGACAGGGTGGGGGAGACCCAGTACTTC	CASSDRVGETQYF
TRBV7-2	-	-	TRBJ2-7	TGTGCCAGCAGCACATCCCCCGGTGTCACTAGAGAGCAGTACTTC	CASSTSPGVTREQYF
TRBV5-1	-	-	TRBJ2-3	TGCGCCAGCAGCCTCCGGGGGCTAGGGACAGATACGCAGTATTTT	CASSLRGLGTDTQYF
TRBV28	-	-	TRBJ1-5	TGTGCCAGCAGTTTCTCAGGGACGCTGGCGCCCCAGCATTTT	CASSFSGTLAPQHF
TRBV5-1	-	TRBD1	TRBJ1-2	TGCGCCAGGGCGGAGACCCGTGGACAGGGGGCTAACTATGGCTACACCTTC	CARAETRGQGANYGYTF
TRBV12-5	-	-	TRBJ1-1	TGTGCTAGTGGTTTTAAGGTGAACACTGAAGCTTTCTTT	CASGFKVNTEAFF
TRBV9	-	TRBD2	TRBJ2-2	TGTGCCAGCAGCGCCGGGACTACGAACACCGGGGAGCTGTTTTTT	CASSAGTTNTGELFF
TRBV3-1/TRBV3-2	-	TRBD1	TRBJ1-4	TGTGCCAGCAGCCACGGGACAGGGGTTTCTGCAACTAATGAAAAACTGTTTTTT	CASSHGTGVSATNEKLFF
TRBV4-1	-	-	TRBJ2-3	TGCGCCAGCAGCCAAGACAGGGGTCTCACAGATACGCAGTATTTT	CASSQDRGLTDTQYF
TRBV4-1	-	TRBD1	TRBJ1-5	TGCGCCAGCAGCCAAGATCTCCCAGGGGGAAATCAGCCCCAGCATTTT	CASSQDLPGGNQPQHF
TRBV5-6	-	-	TRBJ2-7	TGTGCCAGCCGGACCAGGTCGACAGTCGCCTACGAGCAGTACTTC	CASRTRSTVAYEQYF
TRBV27	-	TRBD1	TRBJ2-2	TGTGCCAGCAGCCTCGACAGGGCGACCGGGGAGCTGTTTTTT	CASSLDRATGELFF
TRBV4-2	-	TRBD2	TRBJ2-2	TGTGCCAGCAGCCAAGCGCGGCGGGCTAGCGGGGACACCGGGGAGCTGTTTTTT	CASSQARRASGDTGELFF
TRBV7-9	-	-	TRBJ2-7	TGTGCCAGCAGCCTTAATCAAAAAAGCGCCTACGAGCAGTACTTC	CASSLNQKSAYEQYF
TRBV5-5	-	TRBD1	TRBJ1-4	TGTGCCAGCAGGACCGGGACAGAGAGAGCAACTAATGAAAAACTGTTTTTT	CASRTGTERATNEKLFF
TRBV5-4	-	-	TRBJ1-5	TGTGCCAGCAGCTTGGGGGGAGCCAATCAGCCCCAGCATTTT	CASSLGGANQPQHF
TRBV27	-	TRBD2	TRBJ2-1	TGTGCCAGCAGCCCCATACTAGCGAGCGGAAAGTTCGGCGAGCAGTTCTTC	CASSPILASGKFGEQFF
TRBV9	-	-	TRBJ1-4	TGTGCCAGCAGCGGGAAAGTCACAGGGTCGGGTGAAAAACTGTTTTTT	CASSGKVTGSGEKLFF
TRBV7-2	-	-	TRBJ1-6	TGTGCCAGCAGCTTAGTTAGGGGTCCTTCACCCCTCCACTTT	CASSLVRGPSPLHF
TRBV7-9	-	-	TRBJ1-2	TGTGCCAGCAGCTTAGCTGGCAGACCAACTTCCTATGGCTACACCTTC	CASSLAGRPTSYGYTF
TRBV4-2	-	-	TRBJ1-4	TGTGCCAGCAGCCAACGGACAGAAGTTAATGAAAAACTGTTTTTT	CASSQRTEVNEKLFF
TRBV5-1	once	-	TRBJ1-1	TGCGCCAGCAGCTCCCCGGGGCGAGCCTCAGACACTGAAGCTTTCTTT	CASSSPGRASDTEAFF
TRBV6-6	-	-	TRBJ1-2	TGTGCCAGCAGTTACCTCGCAGCAGAGTATGGCTACACCTTC	CASSYLAAEYGYTF